This entry lists 11 T cell receptor beta chains sequenced from one sample in a study of tumor-infiltrating lymphocytes in primary liver carcinoma. A primer in the constant region served to generate TCR beta cDNA from roughly 450 ng of total RNA. Three nested multiplex PCR rounds of slightly modified ARM-PCR generated TCR beta libraries. The study ran its first two PCR rounds for roughly 10 cycles each, using TRBV1-TRBV30 forward primers and a C-beta reverse primer. A single record per CDR3 protein comes from TCRdb applying MiXCR to the multiplex PCR reads. Among 50,000 or so distinct CDR3 sequences listed, 65% to 85% were seen once. Co-extracted RNA and DNA came from approximately 20-30 mg of unsorted bulk tissue. Sequenced material: liver tumor tissue from sampling region 5. Subset: tumor region T5, tumor centre. All receptors come from a man aged 40-50 years with primary liver carcinoma and hepatitis B virus infection.

Comment on this clonotype: Since no conserved phenylalanine or tryptophan closes the CDR3, a read error is the likely cause. The V call is TRBV6-1, the J call TRBJ1-1; D gene ambiguous. Trimming removed 4 bases at V and 4 bases at J, with 19 bases between. In germline, CDR1 is MNHNS, CDR2 SASEGT. There are 16 residues in the CDR3. The CDR3 loop is CASSGPDSIMSTEAFL. The CDR3 DNA sequence: TGTGCCAGCAGTGGACCGGATTCTATTATGAGCACTGAAGCTTTCCTT.

This clonotype showed up just a few times. One end of the junction fails to match germline, which may point to a read error. V gene TRBV11-2 combines with J gene TRBJ1-5; D is undetermined. This CDR3 is 16 amino acids long. Germline CDR1 SGHAT, CDR2 FQNNGV. For the CDR3, the DNA is TGTACCAGCAGCTTAGGAGACACGGGTTGGGCTCAACCCCAGCATTTT. Its translation: CTSSLGDTGWAQPQHF.

A word on this clonotype: One end of the junction does not line up with germline, which may come from a read error. The rearrangement links TRBV6-6 to TRBJ2-1; 7 bases line up with TRBD2. The CDR3 has 11 amino acids. Germline CDR1 reads MNHNY; CDR2 reads SVGAGI (reference sequence). The chain's CDR3 is CASSPGGEQLF. The CDR3 region has the DNA TGTGCCAGCAGCCCGGGGGGTGAGCAGCTCTTC.

Concerning this clonotype: At one end, the junction sequence differs from germline, possibly due to a read error. The chain combines TRBV6-2 or TRBV6-3 with TRBJ1-1; D is uncertain. The germline gives CDR1 MNHEY, CDR2 SVGEGT. The CDR3 is 14 amino acids. The CDR3 coding sequence is TGTGCCAGCAAGGGCAGTGAGTGGTACACTGGAGCTTTCTTT. Its protein product is CASKGSEWYTGAFF.

Note on this clonotype: Without the conserved terminal phenylalanine or tryptophan, this CDR3 likely stems from a read error. V and J are TRBV4-1 and TRBJ2-7; D is unclear. The germline gives CDR1 MGHRA, CDR2 YSYEKL. V lost 2 bases and J lost 3, with 11 bases in between. The length of the CDR3 is 14 residues. CDR3: CASSQLNQVYEQYY. The CDR3 DNA follows: TGCGCCAGCAGCCAATTAAACCAGGTCTACGAGCAGTACTAC.

V gene TRBV11-2 combines with J gene TRBJ2-7, with D hard to call. Trimming stripped 1 base from V and 13 bases from J, with 20 bases between. Germline V gene lookup returns CDR1 SGHAT and CDR2 FQNNGV. The CDR3 has 14 residues. The CDR3 loop is CASSLAQVVHGRYF. The DNA for the CDR3 is TGTGCCAGCAGCTTAGCTCAGGTCGTCCACGGGCGATACTTC. Full variable domain (rest looked up from reference TRBV11-2 and TRBJ2-7): EAGVAQSPRYKIIEKRQSVAFWCNPISGHATLYWYQQILGQGPKLLIQFQNNGVVDDSQLPKDRFSAERLKGVDSTLKIQPAKLEDSAVYLCASSLAQVVHGRYFGPGTRLTVT.

On this clonotype itself: The junction departs from germline at one end; a sequencing error may be responsible. This chain joins TRBV11-2 and TRBJ2-2, with 11 bases aligning to TRBD2. There are 18 residues in the CDR3. Germline loops: CDR1 SGHAT, CDR2 FQNNGV. The CDR3: CASSCDAPGLADTRELFF. DNA for the CDR3: TGTGCCAGCAGCTGTGACGCCCCGGGACTAGCGGACACCCGGGAGCTGTTTTTT.

This clonotype has just one count. At one end, the junction sequence differs from germline, possibly due to a read error. This chain connects TRBV6-1 to TRBJ1-1, with 8 positions matching TRBD1. The germline V gene encodes CDR1 MNHNS and CDR2 SASEGT. The CDR3 runs 16 residues. The CDR3 sequence is CASSPPFQGAHTETFF. CDR3 coding DNA: TGTGCCAGCAGCCCGCCATTTCAGGGGGCCCACACTGAAACTTTCTTT.

In the case of this clonotype: Given the absence of the conserved phenylalanine or tryptophan at the CDR3 end, a read error is likely. V is TRBV29-1 and J is TRBJ2-1, with TRBD2 matching 15 bases. Germline assignment: CDR1 SQVTM and CDR2 ANQGSEA. CDR3 length: 15 residues. Written as DNA, the CDR3 is TGTAGCATTGGACTAGCGGGAGGGTTCTACGATGAGCAGTTCTCC. Translation gives CSIGLAGGFYDEQFS.

Notes on this clonotype: Relative to the germline gene, one junction end is altered; a read error may explain this. As DNA, the CDR3 is TGTGCCAGCAGCCTAGCCCACAGAGATACGCGGTATTTC. This encodes CASSLAHRDTRYF. The V call is TRBV11-3, the J call TRBJ2-3; D perhaps matches TRBD2 (5 bases). Germline CDR1 and CDR2: SGHNT and YENEEA. This CDR3 comprises 13 residues.

Comments on this clonotype: One junction end does not reproduce the germline sequence, and a read error may be involved. This chain uses TRBV19 with TRBJ2-2; no definite D call. The CDR3 extends over 14 amino acids. Germline assignment: CDR1 LNHDA and CDR2 SQIVND (reference sequence). The CDR3 loop is CASSISWYTGELFF. The CDR3 DNA follows: TGTGCTAGTAGTATATCCTGGTATACCGGGGAGCTGTTTTTT.